The clone carrying this TCR beta chain was found once. Its antigen is unidentified. Trimming at V came to 1 base and at J to 13 bases, leaving 14 bases not matched to a gene. Germline V lookup: CDR1 SEHNR, CDR2 FQNEAQ (reference sequence). This CDR3 has 16 residues. PCR involved 60 Vbeta and 13 Jbeta primers. Profiling relied on immunoSEQ multiplex PCR, and the TCRdb table lists in-frame clones only, not all of them. The data show around 150,000 clones, approximately 77% seen once. The record originates from a study of cytomegalovirus exposure and HLA in healthy donors. Notes on the study in general: A later analysis linked a missense DCLRE1C variant to TCR beta V- and J-gene trimming. DRB1 had the most TCR associations and HLA-C the fewest, a later analysis found, with rates varying by HLA locus. CMV serostatus was the sole immune exposure data available.

These donors, healthy bone marrow donors, were studied. The genes are TRBV7-9 and TRBJ2-1; 9 bases map to TRBD2. This clonotype was obtained from a man younger than 35 in good health and CMV-seronegative. What was sequenced was PBMCs. Here the CDR3 reads CASSLDVGTSKRNQFF. The CDR3 bases are TGTGCCAGCAGCTTAGATGTAGGGACTAGCAAGAGGAATCAGTTCTTC.